The 15 T cell receptor beta chains listed next were all sequenced from one sample in a study of blood T cell repertoires in COVID-19. Clones were read by immunoSEQ multiplex PCR, and TCRdb kept only the in-frame ones, dropping some. The profile shows roughly 52,000 clones, more than 80% of them singletons. The material sequenced was peripheral blood. These receptors were obtained from a human donor in a cohort sampled during active COVID-19.

This clone was detected once. The genes are TRBV6-5 and TRBJ2-2, with TRBD1 identical over 9 bases. This CDR3 comprises 14 residues. The germline V gene encodes CDR1 MNHEY and CDR2 SVGAGI. Losses at the gene ends were 8 bases for V and 0 bases for J; bases not matched to a gene: 1. The CDR3 DNA reads TGTGCCAGCGGGACAGGGACGAACACCGGGGAGCTGTTTTTT. This encodes CASGTGTNTGELFF.

A single count supports this clone. V gene TRBV28 combines with J gene TRBJ1-6; no reliable D call. V shed 4 bases and J shed 7 bases, with 8 bases lying between them. The CDR3 runs 13 residues. Germline CDR1 and CDR2: MDHEN and SYDVKM. CDR3 bases: TGTGCCAGCAGTTACGAGGCAAATTCACCCCTCCACTTT. This gives the protein CASSYEANSPLHF.

The CDR3 reads CASSLAASYGYTF. In DNA, the CDR3 is TGTGCCAGCAGCTTGGCAGCGAGCTATGGCTACACCTTC. V gene TRBV5-8 combines with J gene TRBJ1-2; D is ambiguous. The germline V gene has CDR1 SGHTS and CDR2 YDEGEE. CDR3 length: 13 amino acids. Trimming took off 0 bases at V and 4 bases at J, with 7 bases between the two ends.

The chain couples TRBV7-3 to TRBJ2-2; no reliable D call. CDR1 is SGHTA and CDR2 is FQGTGA in the germline V gene. Trimming shortened V by 7 bases and J by 4 bases, and 7 bases separated the two germline ends. CDR3 length: 12 residues. CDR3 region: CASNGGTGELFF. For the CDR3, the DNA is TGTGCCAGCAACGGTGGCACCGGGGAGCTGTTTTTT.

The gene calls are TRBV7-2 and TRBJ2-7; 10 bases line up with TRBD2. CDR3 length equals 17 residues. V shed 3 bases, J shed 1 base, and the junction held 9 bases outside the gene matches. Germline CDR1 SGHTA, CDR2 FQGNSA. The chain's CDR3 is CASSFGGASGSSYEQYF. CDR3 nucleotides: TGTGCCAGCAGCTTCGGGGGGGCTAGCGGGAGTTCCTACGAGCAGTACTTC.

The chain links TRBV7-2 to TRBJ1-4; TRBD1 is a possible D gene (5 bases). This CDR3 spans 15 amino acids. The ends were cut back, 3 bases at V and 5 bases at J, with 13 bases in the middle. The germline gives CDR1 SGHTA, CDR2 FQGNSA. CDR3: CASSFGGAINEKLFF. CDR3 in DNA: TGTGCCAGCAGCTTCGGAGGGGCGATAAATGAAAAACTGTTTTTT.

V usage is TRBV19 and J usage is TRBJ1-3; 8 bases line up with TRBD1. The germline V gene encodes CDR1 LNHDA and CDR2 SQIVND (reference sequence). The CDR3 is 16 amino acids. Trimming took 7 bases from V and 4 from J; bases not matched to a gene: 12. CDR3 in DNA: TGTGCCAGTAACCCAGGGGGCAGGACATCCGGAAACACCATATATTTT. Protein: CASNPGGRTSGNTIYF. Full variable domain (remainder filled in from reference TRBV19 and TRBJ1-3): DGGITQSPKYLFRKEGQNVTLSCEQNLNHDAMYWYRQDPGQGLRLIYYSQIVNDFQKGDIAEGYSVSREKKESFPLTVTSAQKNPTAFYLCASNPGGRTSGNTIYFGEGSWLTVV.

The CDR3: CASSFTRYNEQFF. The CDR3 DNA is TGTGCCAGCAGCTTCACGCGCTACAATGAGCAGTTCTTC. The V and J genes are TRBV7-2 and TRBJ2-1, with D unresolved. Germline V gives CDR1 SGHTA, CDR2 FQGNSA. CDR3 length: 13 residues. V gave up 3 bases and J gave up 3 bases, with 6 bases separating them.

The CDR3 reads CASSQGPNQPQHF. CDR3 DNA sequence: TGTGCCAGCAGCCAGGGGCCCAATCAGCCCCAGCATTTT. The V gene is TRBV7-2, the J gene TRBJ1-5, with D maybe TRBD1 (6 bases). Germline CDR1 SGHTA, CDR2 FQGNSA. The length of the CDR3 is 13 residues. V lost 5 bases to trimming and J lost 3 bases, with 8 bases between them.

The chain uses TRBV28 and TRBJ1-1; 7 positions agree with TRBD1. The V and J ends lost 5 bases and 2 bases, in that order; junction bases with no gene match: 11. CDR1 is MDHEN, CDR2 SYDVKM, per germline. The CDR3 length is 16 residues. The CDR3 nucleotides are TGTGCCAGCAGTCCCCTAAGGGGGACAGCCAACACTGAAGCTTTCTTT. This translates into CASSPLRGTANTEAFF.

This sequence joins TRBV19 and TRBJ2-7; no firm D call. The germline V and J ends were trimmed by 0 bases and 2 bases, with 5 bases remaining between them. Germline V gives CDR1 LNHDA, CDR2 SQIVND (reference sequence). This CDR3 comprises 13 residues. As DNA, the CDR3 is TGTGCCAGTAGTATAGACACTACCTACGAGCAGTACTTC. It encodes CASSIDTTYEQYF.

For the CDR3, the DNA is TGTGCCAGCAGCGCCGGCCCCCGTAGCCAGCCCCAGCATTTT. Translated, it gives CASSAGPRSQPQHF. The rearrangement uses TRBV9 and TRBJ1-5; D gene ambiguous. Trimming removed 3 bases from V and 7 bases from J, with 14 bases in between. CDR1 and CDR2 (germline): SGDLS, YYNGEE. The CDR3 length is 14 residues.

This rearrangement joins TRBV12-3 or TRBV12-4 to TRBJ2-7; a possible D gene is TRBD2 (6 bases). The CDR3 contains 13 residues. V lost 4 bases to trimming and J lost 1 base, with 8 bases between them. The CDR3 nucleotides read TGTGCCAGCAGTTCGGGAGTATCCTACGAGCAGTACTTC. Its protein is CASSSGVSYEQYF.

The chain links TRBV2 to TRBJ2-2; D uncertain. The germline CDR1 and CDR2 sequences are SNHLY and FYNNEI. The germline V and J ends were trimmed by 7 bases and 0 bases, with 3 bases remaining between them. The CDR3 is 12 amino acids. CDR3 DNA sequence: TGTGCCAGCACAGCGAACACCGGGGAGCTGTTTTTT. This codes for CASTANTGELFF.

The chain is built from TRBV4-1 and TRBJ2-1; TRBD1 is a possible D gene (6 bases). The germline V and J ends were trimmed by 0 bases and 0 bases, with 18 bases remaining between them. CDR1 is MGHRA and CDR2 is YSYEKL in the germline V gene. This CDR3 has 19 amino acids. The CDR3 bases are TGCGCCAGCAGCCAAGAATGGGGCCGGGACAAAAGCTCCTACAATGAGCAGTTCTTC. Protein: CASSQEWGRDKSSYNEQFF.